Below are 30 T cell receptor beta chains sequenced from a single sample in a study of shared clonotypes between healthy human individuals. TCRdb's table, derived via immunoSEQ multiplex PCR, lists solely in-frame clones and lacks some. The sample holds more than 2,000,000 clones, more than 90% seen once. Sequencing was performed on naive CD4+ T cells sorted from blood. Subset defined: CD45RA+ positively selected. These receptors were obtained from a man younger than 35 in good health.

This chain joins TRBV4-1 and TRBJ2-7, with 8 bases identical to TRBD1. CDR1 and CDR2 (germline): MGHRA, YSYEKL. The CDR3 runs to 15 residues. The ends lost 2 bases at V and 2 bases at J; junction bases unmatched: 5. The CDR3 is CASSQQRTGTYEQYF. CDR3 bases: TGCGCCAGCAGCCAACAGCGGACAGGGACCTACGAGCAGTACTTC.

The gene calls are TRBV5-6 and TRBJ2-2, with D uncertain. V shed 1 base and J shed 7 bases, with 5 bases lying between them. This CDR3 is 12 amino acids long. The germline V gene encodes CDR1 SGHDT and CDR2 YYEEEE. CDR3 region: CASSLTIGELFF. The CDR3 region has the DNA TGTGCCAGCAGCTTGACCATCGGGGAGCTGTTTTTT.

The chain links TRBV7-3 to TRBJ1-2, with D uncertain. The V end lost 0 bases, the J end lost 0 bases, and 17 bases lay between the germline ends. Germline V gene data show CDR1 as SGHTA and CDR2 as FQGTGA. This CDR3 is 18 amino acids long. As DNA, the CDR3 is TGTGCCAGCAGCTTAACCCCGCCGGCGGCGGGTACTAACTATGGCTACACCTTC. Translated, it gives CASSLTPPAAGTNYGYTF.

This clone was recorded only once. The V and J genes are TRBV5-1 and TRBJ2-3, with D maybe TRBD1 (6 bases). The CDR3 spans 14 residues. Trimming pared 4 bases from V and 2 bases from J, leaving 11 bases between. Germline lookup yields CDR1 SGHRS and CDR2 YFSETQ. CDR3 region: CASSIGQTTDTQYF. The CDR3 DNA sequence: TGCGCCAGCAGCATCGGACAGACCACAGATACGCAGTATTTT.

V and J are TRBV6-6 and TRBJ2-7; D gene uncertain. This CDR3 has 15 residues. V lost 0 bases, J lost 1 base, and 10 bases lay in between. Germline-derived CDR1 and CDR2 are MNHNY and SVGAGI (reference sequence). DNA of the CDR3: TGTGCCAGCAGTTACTCGATGGCCACATCCTACGAGCAGTACTTC. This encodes CASSYSMATSYEQYF.

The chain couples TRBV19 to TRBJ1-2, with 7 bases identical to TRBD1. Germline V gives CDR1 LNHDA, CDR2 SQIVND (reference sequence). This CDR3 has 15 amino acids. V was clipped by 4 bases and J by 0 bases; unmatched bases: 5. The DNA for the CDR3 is TGTGCCAGTAGTACACAGGGGATCTCTAACTATGGCTACACCTTC. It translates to CASSTQGISNYGYTF.

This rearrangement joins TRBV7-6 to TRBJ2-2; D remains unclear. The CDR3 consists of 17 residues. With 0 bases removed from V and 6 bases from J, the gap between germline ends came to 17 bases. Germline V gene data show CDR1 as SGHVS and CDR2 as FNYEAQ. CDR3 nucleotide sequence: TGTGCCAGCAGCTTAGCATCGGGCAGCTTGGGCTCCGGGGAGCTGTTTTTT. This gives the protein CASSLASGSLGSGELFF.

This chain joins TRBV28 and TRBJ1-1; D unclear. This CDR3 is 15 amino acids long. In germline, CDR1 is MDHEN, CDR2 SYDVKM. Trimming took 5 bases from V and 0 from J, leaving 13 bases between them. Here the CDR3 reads CASSAREGMNTEAFF. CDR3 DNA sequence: TGTGCCAGCAGTGCCCGCGAGGGCATGAACACTGAAGCTTTCTTT. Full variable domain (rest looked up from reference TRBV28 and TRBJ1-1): DVKVTQSSRYLVKRTGEKVFLECVQDMDHENMFWYRQDPGLGLRLIYFSYDVKMKEKGDIPEGYSVSREKKERFSLILESASTNQTSMYLCASSAREGMNTEAFFGQGTRLTVV.

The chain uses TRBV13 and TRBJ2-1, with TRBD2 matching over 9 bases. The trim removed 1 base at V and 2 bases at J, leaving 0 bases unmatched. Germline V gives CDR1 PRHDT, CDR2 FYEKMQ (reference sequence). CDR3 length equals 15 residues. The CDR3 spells CASSLVAGAYNEQFF. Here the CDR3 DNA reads TGTGCCAGCAGCTTAGTAGCGGGAGCCTACAATGAGCAGTTCTTC. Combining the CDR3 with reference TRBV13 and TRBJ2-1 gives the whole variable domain AAGVIQSPRHLIKEKRETATLKCYPIPRHDTVYWYQQGPGQDPQFLISFYEKMQSDKGSIPDRFSAQQFSDYHSELNMSSLELGDSALYFCASSLVAGAYNEQFFGPGTRLTVL.

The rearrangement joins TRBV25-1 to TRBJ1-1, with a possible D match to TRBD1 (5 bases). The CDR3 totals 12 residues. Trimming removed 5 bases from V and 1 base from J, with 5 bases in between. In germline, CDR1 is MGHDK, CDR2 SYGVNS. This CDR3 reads CASSQGNTEAFF. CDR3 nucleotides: TGTGCCAGCAGTCAGGGGAACACTGAAGCTTTCTTT.

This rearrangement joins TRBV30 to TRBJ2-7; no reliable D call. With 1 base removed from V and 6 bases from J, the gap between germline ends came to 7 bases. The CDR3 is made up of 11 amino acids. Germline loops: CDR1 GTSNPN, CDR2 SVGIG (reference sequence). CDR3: CAWSALGEQYF. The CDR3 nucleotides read TGTGCCTGGAGTGCCCTGGGCGAGCAGTACTTC. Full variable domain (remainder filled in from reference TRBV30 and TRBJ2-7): SQTIHQWPATLVQPVGSPLSLECTVEGTSNPNLYWYRQAAGRGLQLLFYSVGIGQISSEVPQNLSASRPQDRQFILSSKKLLLSDSGFYLCAWSALGEQYFGPGTRLTVT.

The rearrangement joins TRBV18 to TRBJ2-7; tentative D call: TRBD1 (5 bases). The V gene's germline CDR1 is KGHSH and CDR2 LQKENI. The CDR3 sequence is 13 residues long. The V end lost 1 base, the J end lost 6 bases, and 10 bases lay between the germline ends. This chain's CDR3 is CASSPQETAEQYF. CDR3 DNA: TGTGCCAGCTCACCACAAGAGACAGCCGAGCAGTACTTC. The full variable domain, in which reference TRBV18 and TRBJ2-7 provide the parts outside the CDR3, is NAGVMQNPRHLVRRRGQEARLRCSPMKGHSHVYWYRQLPEEGLKFMVYLQKENIIDESGMPKERFSAEFPKEGPSILRIQQVVRGDSAAYFCASSPQETAEQYFGPGTRLTVT.

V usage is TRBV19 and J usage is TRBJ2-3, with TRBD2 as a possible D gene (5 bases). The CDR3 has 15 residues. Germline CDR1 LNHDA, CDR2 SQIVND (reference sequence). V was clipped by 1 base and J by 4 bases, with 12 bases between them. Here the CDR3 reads CASSIVARSADTQYF. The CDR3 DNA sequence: TGTGCCAGTAGTATAGTAGCGCGAAGCGCAGATACGCAGTATTTT. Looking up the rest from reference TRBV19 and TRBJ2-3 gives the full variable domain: DGGITQSPKYLFRKEGQNVTLSCEQNLNHDAMYWYRQDPGQGLRLIYYSQIVNDFQKGDIAEGYSVSREKKESFPLTVTSAQKNPTAFYLCASSIVARSADTQYFGPGTRLTVL.

CDR3 protein: CAWARASEETQYF. CDR3 bases: TGTGCCTGGGCGAGGGCTAGCGAAGAGACCCAGTACTTC. The rearrangement joins TRBV30 to TRBJ2-5; tentatively, D is TRBD2 (6 bases). Germline V CDR1 and CDR2: GTSNPN, SVGIG (reference sequence). Trimming pared 5 bases from V and 3 bases from J, leaving 13 bases between. The CDR3 has 13 residues.

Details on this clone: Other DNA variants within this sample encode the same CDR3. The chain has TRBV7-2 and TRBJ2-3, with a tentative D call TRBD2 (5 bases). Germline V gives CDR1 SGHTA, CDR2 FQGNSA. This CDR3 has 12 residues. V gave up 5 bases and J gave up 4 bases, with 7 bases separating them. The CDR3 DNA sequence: TGTGCCAGCAGCCCCGGGGCAGATACGCAGTATTTT. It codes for CASSPGADTQYF.

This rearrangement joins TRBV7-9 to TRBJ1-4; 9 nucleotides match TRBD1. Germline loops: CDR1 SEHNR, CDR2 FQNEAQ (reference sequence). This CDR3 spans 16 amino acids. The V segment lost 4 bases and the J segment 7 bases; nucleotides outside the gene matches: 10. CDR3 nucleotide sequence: TGTGCCAGCAGCTCGTCGTATGGGACAGGGATTGAAAAACTGTTTTTT. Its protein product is CASSSSYGTGIEKLFF. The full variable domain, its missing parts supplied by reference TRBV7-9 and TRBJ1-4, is DTGVSQNPRHKITKRGQNVTFRCDPISEHNRLYWYRQTLGQGPEFLTYFQNEAQLEKSRLLSDRFSAERPKGSFSTLEIQRTEQGDSAMYLCASSSSYGTGIEKLFFGSGTQLSVL.

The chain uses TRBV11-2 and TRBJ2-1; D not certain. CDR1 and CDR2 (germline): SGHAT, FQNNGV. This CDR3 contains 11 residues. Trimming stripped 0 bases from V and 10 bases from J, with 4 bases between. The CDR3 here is CASSLEAEQFF. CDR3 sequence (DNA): TGTGCCAGCAGCTTAGAAGCGGAGCAGTTCTTC.

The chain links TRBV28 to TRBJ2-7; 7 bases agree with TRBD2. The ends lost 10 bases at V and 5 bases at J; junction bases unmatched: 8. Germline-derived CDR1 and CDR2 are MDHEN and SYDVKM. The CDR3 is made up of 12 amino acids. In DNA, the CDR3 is TGTGCCACCTCCGGGGGGACCCACGAGCAGTACTTC. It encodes CATSGGTHEQYF.

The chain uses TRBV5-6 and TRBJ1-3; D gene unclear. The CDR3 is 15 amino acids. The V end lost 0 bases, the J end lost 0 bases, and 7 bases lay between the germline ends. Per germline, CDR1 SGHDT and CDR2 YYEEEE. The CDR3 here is CASSLGLISGNTIYF. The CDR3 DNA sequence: TGTGCCAGCAGCTTGGGCCTGATCTCTGGAAACACCATATATTTT.

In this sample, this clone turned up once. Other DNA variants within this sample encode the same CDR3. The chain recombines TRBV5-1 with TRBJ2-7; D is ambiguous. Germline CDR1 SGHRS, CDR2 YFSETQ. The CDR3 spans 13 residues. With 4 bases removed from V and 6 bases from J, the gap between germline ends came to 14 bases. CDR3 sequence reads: CASSTDRASEQYF. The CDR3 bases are TGCGCCAGCAGCACGGACCGGGCGAGCGAGCAGTACTTC.

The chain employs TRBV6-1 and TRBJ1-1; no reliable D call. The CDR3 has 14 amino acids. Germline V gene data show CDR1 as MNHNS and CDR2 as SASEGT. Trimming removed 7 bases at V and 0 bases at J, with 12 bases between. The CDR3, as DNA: TGTGCCAGCACCATGGATGGTATGAACACTGAAGCTTTCTTT. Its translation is CASTMDGMNTEAFF.

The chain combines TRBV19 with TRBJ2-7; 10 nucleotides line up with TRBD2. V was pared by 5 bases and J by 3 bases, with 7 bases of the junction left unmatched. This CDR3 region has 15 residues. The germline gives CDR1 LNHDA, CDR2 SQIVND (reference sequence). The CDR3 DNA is TGTGCCAGTAGTTTGACTAGCGGGTCCCACTACGAGCAGTACTTC. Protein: CASSLTSGSHYEQYF.

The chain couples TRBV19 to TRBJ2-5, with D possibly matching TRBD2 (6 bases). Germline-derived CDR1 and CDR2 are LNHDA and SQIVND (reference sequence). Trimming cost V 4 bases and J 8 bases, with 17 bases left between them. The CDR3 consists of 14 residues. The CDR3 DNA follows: TGTGCCAGTAGTAGGGGACTCTCTATACCAACCCAGTACTTC. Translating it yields CASSRGLSIPTQYF.

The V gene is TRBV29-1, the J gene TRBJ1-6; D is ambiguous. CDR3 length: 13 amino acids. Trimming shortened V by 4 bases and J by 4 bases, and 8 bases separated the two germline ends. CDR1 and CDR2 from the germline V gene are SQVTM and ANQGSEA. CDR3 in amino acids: CSVGEAYNSPLHF. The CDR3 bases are TGCAGCGTTGGCGAAGCTTATAATTCACCCCTCCACTTT.

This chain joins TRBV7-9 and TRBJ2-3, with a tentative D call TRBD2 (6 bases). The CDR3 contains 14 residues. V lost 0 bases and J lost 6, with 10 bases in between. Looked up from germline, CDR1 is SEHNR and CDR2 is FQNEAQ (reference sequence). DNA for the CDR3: TGTGCCAGCAGCTTAGCAGGGAGGTACGATACGCAGTATTTT. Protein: CASSLAGRYDTQYF.

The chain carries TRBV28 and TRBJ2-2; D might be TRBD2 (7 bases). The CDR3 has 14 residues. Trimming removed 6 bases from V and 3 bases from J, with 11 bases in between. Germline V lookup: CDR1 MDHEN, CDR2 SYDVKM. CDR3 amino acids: CASSARGHTGELFF. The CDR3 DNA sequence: TGTGCCAGCAGCGCGCGGGGGCACACCGGGGAGCTGTTTTTT.

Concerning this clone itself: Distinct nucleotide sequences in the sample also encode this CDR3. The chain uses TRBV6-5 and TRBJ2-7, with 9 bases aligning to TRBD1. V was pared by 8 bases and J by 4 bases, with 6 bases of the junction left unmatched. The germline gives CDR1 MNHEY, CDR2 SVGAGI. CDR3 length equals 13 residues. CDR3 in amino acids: CASGRGQGYEQYF. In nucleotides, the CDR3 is TGTGCCAGCGGACGGGGACAGGGTTACGAGCAGTACTTC.

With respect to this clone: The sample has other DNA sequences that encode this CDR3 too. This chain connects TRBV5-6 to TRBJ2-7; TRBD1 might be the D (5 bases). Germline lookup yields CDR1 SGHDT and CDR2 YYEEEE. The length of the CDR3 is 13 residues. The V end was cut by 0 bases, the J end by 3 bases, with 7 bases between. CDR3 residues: CASSLGQYYEQYF. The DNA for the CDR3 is TGTGCCAGCAGCTTGGGACAGTACTACGAGCAGTACTTC.

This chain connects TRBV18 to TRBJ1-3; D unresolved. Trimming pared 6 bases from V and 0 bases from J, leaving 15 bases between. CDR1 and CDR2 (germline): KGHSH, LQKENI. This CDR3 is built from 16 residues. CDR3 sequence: CASSPEGAGSGNTIYF. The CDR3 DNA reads TGTGCCAGCTCCCCGGAAGGAGCCGGCTCTGGAAACACCATATATTTT.

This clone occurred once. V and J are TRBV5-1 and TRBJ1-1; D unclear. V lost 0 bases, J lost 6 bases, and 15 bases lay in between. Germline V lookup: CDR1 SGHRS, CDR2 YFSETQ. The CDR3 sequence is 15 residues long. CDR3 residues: CASSLGSDVSPEAFF. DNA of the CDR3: TGCGCCAGCAGCTTGGGGTCCGATGTCTCTCCTGAAGCTTTCTTT.